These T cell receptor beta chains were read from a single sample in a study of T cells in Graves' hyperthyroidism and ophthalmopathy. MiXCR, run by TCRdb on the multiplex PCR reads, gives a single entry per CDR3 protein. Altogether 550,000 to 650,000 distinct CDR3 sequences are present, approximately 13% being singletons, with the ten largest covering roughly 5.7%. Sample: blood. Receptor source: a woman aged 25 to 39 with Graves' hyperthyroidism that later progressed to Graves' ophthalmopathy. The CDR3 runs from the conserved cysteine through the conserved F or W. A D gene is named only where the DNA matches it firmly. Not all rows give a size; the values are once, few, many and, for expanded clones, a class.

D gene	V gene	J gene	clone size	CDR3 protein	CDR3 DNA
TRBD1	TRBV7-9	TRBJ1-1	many	CASSLGTGDTEAFF	TGTGCCAGCAGCTTAGGTACAGGGGACACTGAAGCTTTCTTT
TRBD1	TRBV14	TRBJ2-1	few	CASSRQGPYNEQFF	TGTGCCAGCAGCCGACAGGGACCCTACAATGAGCAGTTCTTC
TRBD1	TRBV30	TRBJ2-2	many	CAWSVGGTGDTGELFF	TGTGCCTGGAGTGTAGGGGGGACAGGGGACACCGGGGAGCTGTTTTTT
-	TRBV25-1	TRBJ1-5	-	CASSGSRRGALNQPQHF	TGTGCCAGCAGTGGGTCTAGGAGGGGAGCCCTCAATCAGCCCCAGCATTTT
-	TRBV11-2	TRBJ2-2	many	CASSYSSTGELFF	TGTGCCAGCAGCTACTCGAGCACCGGGGAGCTGTTTTTT
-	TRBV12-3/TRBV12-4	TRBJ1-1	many	CASSFGDVGNTEAFF	TGTGCCAGCAGTTTTGGTGATGTGGGGAACACTGAAGCTTTCTTT
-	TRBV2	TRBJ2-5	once	CASRALSGKQETQYF	TGTGCCAGCAGGGCTTTGTCCGGGAAACAAGAGACCCAGTACTTC
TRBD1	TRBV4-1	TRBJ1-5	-	CASSQEDRGASNQPQHF	TGCGCCAGCAGCCAAGAGGACAGGGGGGCCAGCAATCAGCCCCAGCATTTT
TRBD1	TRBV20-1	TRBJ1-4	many	CSALSGQPNEKLFF	TGCAGTGCTCTCTCGGGACAGCCTAATGAAAAACTGTTTTTT
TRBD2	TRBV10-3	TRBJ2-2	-	CAISRLAGAAGELFF	TGTGCCATCAGTAGACTAGCGGGAGCGGCCGGGGAGCTGTTTTTT
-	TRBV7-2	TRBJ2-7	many	CASSSTRWEQYF	TGTGCCAGCAGCTCGACTAGGTGGGAGCAGTACTTC
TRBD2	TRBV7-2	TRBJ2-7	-	CASSFGPSGDYEQYF	TGTGCCAGCAGCTTCGGCCCTAGCGGGGACTACGAGCAGTACTTC
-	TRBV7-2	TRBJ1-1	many	CASSGGAQNTEAFF	TGTGCCAGCAGTGGAGGGGCGCAAAACACTGAAGCTTTCTTT
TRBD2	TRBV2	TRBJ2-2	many	CASRRLLGLAGGQGDAGELFF	TGTGCCAGCAGACGACTACTGGGACTAGCGGGAGGGCAAGGGGATGCCGGGGAGCTGTTTTTT
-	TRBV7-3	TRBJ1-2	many	CASSLTGTTNDWGYTF	TGTGCCAGCAGCTTAACCGGGACAACGAACGACTGGGGCTACACCTTC
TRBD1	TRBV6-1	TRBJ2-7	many	CASNSGQSPYEQYF	TGTGCCAGCAATTCGGGACAGAGTCCCTACGAGCAGTACTTC
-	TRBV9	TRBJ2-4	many	CASSVEVENIQYF	TGTGCCAGCAGCGTAGAGGTCGAGAACATTCAGTACTTC
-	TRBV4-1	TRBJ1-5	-	CASSQESDPSNQPQHF	TGCGCCAGCAGCCAAGAAAGCGACCCAAGCAATCAGCCCCAGCATTTT
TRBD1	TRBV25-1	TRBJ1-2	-	CASSPPLQGRGGYTF	TGTGCCAGCAGTCCCCCCCTACAGGGGCGGGGTGGCTACACCTTC
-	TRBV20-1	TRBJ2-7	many	CSARNLEVYEQYF	TGCAGTGCTAGAAACTTAGAAGTCTACGAGCAGTACTTC